This T cell receptor (beta chain) was captured by sequencing in a study of CD8 T cells in Susac syndrome. It was with random hexamers that roughly 0.5 to 1 ug RNA was reverse transcribed. The method of amplification for TCR beta CDR3 was immunoSEQ multiplex PCR, covering 54 Vbeta and 13 Jbeta. TCRdb processed the immunoSEQ multiplex PCR reads anew with MiXCR; each CDR3 protein has one entry. The sample has fewer than 200,000 distinct CDR3 sequences; about 95% are singletons. Sequencing of TCR beta was performed on blood CD8+ and CD4+ T cells. The authors negatively isolated CD8+ and CD4+ T cells and FACS-enriched TEMRA cells. About this clonotype: Its specificity is unknown.

Overall study findings and caveats: Regarding the TCR sequencing and HLA analysis, the study admitted that a relatively small number of individuals were involved.

From germline, CDR1 is SQVTM and CDR2 ANQGSEA. After removal of 2 bases from V and 5 bases from J, the junction contained 6 bases not matched to a gene. This CDR3 spans 13 amino acids. Sequenced material: CD8+ T cells from PBMCs. The TCR originated in a human donor with multiple sclerosis. The chain is built from TRBV29-1 and TRBJ2-7; 7 bases agree with TRBD1. In DNA, the CDR3 is TGCAGCGTTGAACAGGGGGTCGGGAACGAGCAGTACTTC. This sequence encodes CSVEQGVGNEQYF.